The rows below give T cell receptor beta chains drawn from one sample of a study of blood T cells in healthy people across ages. Each CDR3 protein gets one entry after TCRdb re-called the 5' RACE reads with MiXCR. The sample gives around 990,000 distinct CDR3 sequences, about 25% of which show up once; around 0.75% is in the top ten. These data were also filed under a second study, of T cells of mothers and their children.

Sequencing was performed on blood. The receptors were gathered from a girl aged 2-10 years in good health. CDR3s include the opening cysteine and the closing phenylalanine or tryptophan. The D gene is left open where the match is weak. Part of the rows lack a size; the others show once, few, many or a class for expanded clones.

d_call	j_call	v_call	clone_size	cdr3_aa	cdr3_nt
NA	TRBJ1-1	TRBV14	NA	CASSQPPLSGVAFF	TGTGCCAGCAGCCAACCCCCCCTGAGCGGGGTCGCTTTCTTT
TRBD1	TRBJ1-2	TRBV12-3/TRBV12-4	NA	CASRTTGYGYTF	TGTGCCAGCAGGACGACAGGGTATGGCTACACCTTC
NA	TRBJ2-2	TRBV5-1	NA	CASSLSGPITGELFF	TGCGCCAGCAGCTTGTCGGGACCGATCACCGGGGAGCTGTTTTTT
NA	TRBJ2-5	TRBV20-1	NA	CSARKERVEETQYF	TGCAGTGCTAGAAAAGAGCGGGTGGAAGAGACCCAGTACTTC
NA	TRBJ2-7	TRBV7-9	NA	CASTGYSYEQYF	TGTGCCAGCACCGGCTACTCCTACGAGCAGTACTTC
TRBD1	TRBJ1-1	TRBV6-1	NA	CAGKQGALNTEAFF	TGTGCCGGAAAACAGGGGGCCCTGAACACTGAAGCTTTCTTT
NA	TRBJ1-2	TRBV7-9	NA	CASTRGGLRYGYTF	TGTGCCAGCACCAGAGGAGGGCTAAGATATGGCTACACCTTC
NA	TRBJ1-6	TRBV7-9	NA	CASSWDMGDSPLHF	TGTGCCAGCAGCTGGGACATGGGAGATTCACCCCTCCACTTT
NA	TRBJ2-5	TRBV7-9	NA	CASSLEDRRIETQYF	TGTGCCAGCAGCTTAGAAGATAGGCGGATAGAGACCCAGTACTTC
NA	TRBJ1-2	TRBV5-5	NA	CASRVGLYGYTF	TGTGCCAGCAGGGTGGGTTTATATGGCTACACCTTC
TRBD2	TRBJ2-1	TRBV3-1	NA	CASSQDSPGGYNEQFF	TGTGCCAGCAGCCAAGATTCCCCCGGGGGGTACAATGAGCAGTTCTTC
NA	TRBJ2-1	TRBV9	few	CVSSVLNRGEQFF	TGTGTCAGCAGCGTTTTAAACCGGGGTGAGCAGTTCTTC
TRBD2	TRBJ2-5	TRBV5-1	NA	CASSLVPAHAGTNQETQYF	TGCGCCAGCAGCTTGGTTCCAGCCCACGCCGGGACTAACCAAGAGACCCAGTACTTC
NA	TRBJ2-5	TRBV15	NA	CATSSWDNGPYF	TGTGCCACCAGCAGTTGGGACAATGGTCCGTACTTC
NA	TRBJ2-2	TRBV9	NA	CASSVGLNTGELFF	TGTGCCAGCAGCGTAGGCCTGAACACCGGGGAGCTGTTTTTT
NA	TRBJ2-1	TRBV10-3	NA	CAISPASPTSSYNEQFF	TGTGCCATCAGCCCGGCTAGCCCCACGAGCTCCTACAATGAGCAGTTCTTC
TRBD1	TRBJ1-2	TRBV13	few	CASSRGQGSNYGYTF	TGTGCCAGCAGCCGCGGACAGGGATCTAACTATGGCTACACCTTC
NA	TRBJ2-1	TRBV20-1	NA	CSARAPDSRNEQFF	TGCAGTGCTAGGGCCCCCGACTCACGTAATGAGCAGTTCTTC
NA	TRBJ1-4	TRBV21-1	few	CASCLGSPNQGTNEKLFF	TGTGCCAGCTGCCTAGGATCCCCAAACCAAGGAACTAATGAAAAACTGTTTTTT